This T cell receptor beta chain was documented in a study of T-cell memory formation after mild COVID-19. About the research overall: Largely donor-specific sequence clusters came from a couple of donors. Study results and limitations: The main location of contracting CD4+ clones was CM and EM, and that of contracting CD8+ clones was EMRA. Nothing confirmed that second-wave clones peaking on day 37 were specific for SARS-CoV-2.

Comments on this clonotype: The target antigen is unknown.

Looked up from germline, CDR1 is MNHEY and CDR2 is SMNVEV (reference sequence). The ends were cut back, 3 bases at V and 4 bases at J, with 9 bases in the middle. The CDR3 spans 13 residues. MiXCR, applied by TCRdb to the 5' RACE reads, yields one record per CDR3 protein. The profile shows 310,000 or so distinct CDR3 sequences, about 16% of them singletons. Material: PBMCs or a T cell subset sorted from them (not recorded which). This clonotype was obtained from a young man who had mild COVID-19 (a few samples of this study predate the infection). Cell type and time point are not known. The chain couples TRBV27 to TRBJ1-1; D is unresolved. The CDR3, as DNA: TGTGCCAGCAGTTTTAATCGGATCACTGAAGCTTTCTTT. Translating it yields CASSFNRITEAFF.